This T cell receptor (beta chain) was retrieved from a study of blood T cells in healthy people across ages (dated by TCRdb to the mid-2010s). As for the study more broadly: In model experiments, template switching captured about one uniquely barcoded TCR beta cDNA molecule for every two T cells. Using deep sequencing normalized with unique cDNA molecular identifiers, the study measured how TCR beta repertoire diversity changes with age. To avoid experimental bias, donors of different ages were distributed randomly across sequencing lanes. Using the same blood draw, the study looked at two additional independent replicas of 1 million unique cDNA reads for two donors, one aged 18 to 29 and the other aged 80 or older. The donors were divided into four age groups: young (average around 15 years), middle-aged (approximately 41), aged (about 56) and long-lived (around 87).

The donors were a few dozen Caucasian individuals from Russia, aged roughly 6 to 100 years, who were systemically healthy. About 10 milliliters of peripheral blood were drawn from each donor into EDTA-treated Vacutainer tubes. PBMCs were isolated by Ficoll-Paque density-gradient centrifugation, with at least 6 million obtained per sample. Total RNA was extracted from PBMCs with Trizol reagent, with at least 6 micrograms obtained per sample. Naive CD45RAhigh/CD27high T cell percentages were measured by flow cytometry on a PBMC aliquot from every donor. The library was prepared using 5' RACE. The sequencer listed for this sample is Illumina HiSeq 2500. A second PCR of roughly 7 to 11 cycles was performed with a sample-barcoded 5' primer and a J-beta primer mix. A unique molecular identifier was introduced onto each TCR beta cDNA molecule by a template-switch 5' adaptor carrying 12 random nucleotides. Each sample yielded at least 3 million CDR3-containing paired-end reads. First-strand cDNA was synthesized from all RNA with the Mint cDNA synthesis kit, primed by a TRBC-specific oligonucleotide. All cDNA was treated with uracil-DNA glycosylase and then went through a first 18-cycle PCR with the universal primers M1SS and BC2_uni_R. In the authors' own workflow: For normalization, 1 million high-quality reads were randomly selected from each sample, with every read carrying a distinct molecular identifier. Instead of being binned into consensus sequences, reads that shared molecular identifiers were thrown out. CDR3 identification, clonotype clustering and error correction used MiTCR with a Q25 quality threshold and the strictest error-elimination algorithm. Lower-bound total TCR beta diversity was estimated with a nonparametric unseen species model using Euler transformation. Through fastp at Q25 and MiXCR, TCRdb rebuilt clones from the public reads, retaining in-frame beta chains. Entries that share a CDR3 protein sequence are merged under the most common genes and DNA. These V and J calls derive from TCRdb rather than the authors' analysis. In this sample the table shows about 1.8 million distinct CDR3 sequences, about 50% of which occur a single time. Approximately 2% of the sample goes to the ten largest clones.

As for this clonotype: Its antigen is unknown. The junction departs from germline at one end; a sequencing error may be responsible.

CDR1 and CDR2, per the germline V gene (reference sequence), are SEHNR and FQNEAQ. Its CDR3 holds 14 amino acids, cysteine through phenylalanine. Only the CDR3 DNA stays, 42 bases, in frame from base 1. What the authors observed across the whole study: The percentage of naive T cells measured by flow cytometry correlated strongly with observed TCR beta diversity. Observed TCR beta diversity per million T cells fell roughly linearly with age, and a significant reduction was already apparent by age roughly 40. Compared with the aged group, the long-lived group had more naive CD4+ T cells, fewer expanded clones and increased TCR diversity, suggesting age selection. Estimates of total diversity based on one million sequenced T cells were regarded as lower bounds and as underestimates. Bulk unsorted PBMC profiling prevented conclusive comparison of naive and antigen-experienced compartments. Donor CMV infection status was unknown, potentially confounding age-related changes in expanded clonotypes.

The clonotype originates from a middle-aged woman in good health. The sequence links TRBV7-9 to TRBJ1-2; the D region possibly corresponds to TRBD1 (5 bases align). Sequencing was carried out using blood. The sequenced DNA is TGTGCCAGCAGTGTGGCGGGGGGAGATAATGGCTTCACCTTC. Its translation is CASSVAGGDNGFTF.